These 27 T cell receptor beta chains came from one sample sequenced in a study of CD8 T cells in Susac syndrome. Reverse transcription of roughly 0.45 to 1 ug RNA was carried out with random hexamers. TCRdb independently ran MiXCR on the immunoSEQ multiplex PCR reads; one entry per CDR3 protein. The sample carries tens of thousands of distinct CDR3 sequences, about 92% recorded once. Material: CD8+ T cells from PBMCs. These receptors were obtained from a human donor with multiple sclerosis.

The CDR3 loop is CASNSGAASYEQYF. The CDR3 bases are TGTGCCAGCAACTCCGGGGCAGCTTCCTACGAGCAGTACTTC. This sequence joins TRBV9 and TRBJ2-7; D assignment may be TRBD1 or TRBD2 (5 bases each). The germline V gene encodes CDR1 SGDLS and CDR2 YYNGEE. This CDR3 is built from 14 residues. Trimming took 6 bases from V and 1 from J, leaving 14 bases between them.

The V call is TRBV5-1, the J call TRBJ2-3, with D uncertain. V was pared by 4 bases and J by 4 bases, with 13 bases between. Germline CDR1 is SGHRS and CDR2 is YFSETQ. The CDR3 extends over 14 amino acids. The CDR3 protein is CASSPGSDADTQYF. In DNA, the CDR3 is TGCGCCAGCAGCCCCGGCAGTGACGCAGATACGCAGTATTTT.

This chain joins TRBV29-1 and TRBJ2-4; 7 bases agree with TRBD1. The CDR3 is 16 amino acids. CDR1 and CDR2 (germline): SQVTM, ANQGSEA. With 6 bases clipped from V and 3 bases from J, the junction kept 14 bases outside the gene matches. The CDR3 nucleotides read TGCAGCGTCAGAGGGGAACAGGGGCTAGTCAAAAACATTCAGTACTTC. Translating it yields CSVRGEQGLVKNIQYF.

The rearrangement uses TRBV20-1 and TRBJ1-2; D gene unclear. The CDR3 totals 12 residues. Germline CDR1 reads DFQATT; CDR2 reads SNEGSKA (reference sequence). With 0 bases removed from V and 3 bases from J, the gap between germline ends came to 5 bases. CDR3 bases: TGCAGTGCTAGAGATCAGGACTATGGCTACACCTTC. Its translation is CSARDQDYGYTF.

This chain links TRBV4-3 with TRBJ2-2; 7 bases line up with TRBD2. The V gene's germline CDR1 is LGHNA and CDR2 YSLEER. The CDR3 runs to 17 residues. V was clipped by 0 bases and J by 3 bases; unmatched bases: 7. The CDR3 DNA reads TGCGCCAGCAGCCAAGACTTTACCGGGGGGTACACCGGGGAGCTGTTTTTT. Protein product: CASSQDFTGGYTGELFF.

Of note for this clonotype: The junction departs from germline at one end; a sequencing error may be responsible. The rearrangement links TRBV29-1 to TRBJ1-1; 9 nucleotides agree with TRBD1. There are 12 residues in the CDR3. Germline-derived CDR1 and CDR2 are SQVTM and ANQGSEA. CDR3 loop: CSVERGQGPMGF. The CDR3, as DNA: TGCAGCGTTGAGAGGGGACAGGGTCCAATGGGGTTT. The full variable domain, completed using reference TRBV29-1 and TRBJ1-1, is SAVISQKPSRDICQRGTSLTIQCQVDSQVTMMFWYRQQPGQSLTLIATANQGSEATYESGFVIDKFPISRPNLTFSTLTVSNMSPEDSSIYLCSVERGQGPMGFGQGTRLTVV.

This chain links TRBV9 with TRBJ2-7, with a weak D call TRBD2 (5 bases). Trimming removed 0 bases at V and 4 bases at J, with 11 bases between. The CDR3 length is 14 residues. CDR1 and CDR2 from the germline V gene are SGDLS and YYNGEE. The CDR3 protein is CASSVVGGSYEQYF. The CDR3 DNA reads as TGTGCCAGCAGCGTAGTCGGAGGAAGTTACGAGCAGTACTTC.

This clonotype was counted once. Here the CDR3 reads CASRRISERVFGYTF. CDR3 nucleotides: TGTGCCAGCAGACGCATCTCCGAGCGTGTATTTGGCTACACCTTC. The chain has TRBV28 and TRBJ1-2; no clear D gene. This CDR3 comprises 15 residues. V was pared by 6 bases and J by 7 bases, with 21 bases between. The germline V gene has CDR1 MDHEN and CDR2 SYDVKM.

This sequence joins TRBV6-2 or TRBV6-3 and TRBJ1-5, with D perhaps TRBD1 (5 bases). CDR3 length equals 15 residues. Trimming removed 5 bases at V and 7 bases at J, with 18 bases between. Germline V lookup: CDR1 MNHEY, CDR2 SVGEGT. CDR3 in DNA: TGTGCCAGCAGTCCCTGGGGCATCCTCGGGCAGCCCCAGCATTTT. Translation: CASSPWGILGQPQHF.

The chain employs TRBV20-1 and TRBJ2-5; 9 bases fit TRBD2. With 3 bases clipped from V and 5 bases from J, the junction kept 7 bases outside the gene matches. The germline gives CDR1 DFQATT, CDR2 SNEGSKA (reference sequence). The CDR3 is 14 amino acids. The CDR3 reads CSARRGGRSETQYF. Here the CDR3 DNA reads TGCAGTGCTAGGCGGGGGGGGCGTTCGGAGACCCAGTACTTC.

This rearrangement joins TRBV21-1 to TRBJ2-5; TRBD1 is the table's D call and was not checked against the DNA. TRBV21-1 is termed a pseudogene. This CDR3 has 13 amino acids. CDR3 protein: CASSNNRQETQYF. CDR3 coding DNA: TGTGCCAGCAGCAATAACAGGCAAGAGACCCAGTACTTC.

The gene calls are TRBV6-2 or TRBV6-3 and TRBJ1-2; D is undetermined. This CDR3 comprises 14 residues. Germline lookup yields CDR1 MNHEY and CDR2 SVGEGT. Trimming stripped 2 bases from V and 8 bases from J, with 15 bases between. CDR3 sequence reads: CASSYLGPNQGYTF. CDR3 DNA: TGTGCCAGCAGTTACCTTGGGCCCAACCAGGGCTACACCTTC.

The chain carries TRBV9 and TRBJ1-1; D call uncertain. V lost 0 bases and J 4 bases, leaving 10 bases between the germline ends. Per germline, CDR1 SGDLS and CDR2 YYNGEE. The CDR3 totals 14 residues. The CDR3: CASSVGHGGTEAFF. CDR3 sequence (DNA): TGTGCCAGCAGCGTAGGGCACGGAGGCACTGAAGCTTTCTTT.

CDR3 residues: CASSSDYNEQFF. The CDR3, as DNA: TGTGCCAGCAGTTCCGACTACAATGAGCAGTTCTTC. The chain uses TRBV6-6 and TRBJ2-1; D is unresolved. The V end lost 4 bases, the J end lost 3 bases, and 4 bases lay between the germline ends. This CDR3 has 12 residues. Germline CDR1 and CDR2: MNHNY and SVGAGI (reference sequence).

The CDR3 sequence: CASSLGAQPNTEAFF. In DNA, the CDR3 is TGTGCCAGCAGCTTGGGAGCGCAACCGAACACTGAAGCTTTCTTT. The chain combines TRBV5-6 with TRBJ1-1; D gene uncertain. Germline loops: CDR1 SGHDT, CDR2 YYEEEE. Deletions cut 0 bases from V and 1 base from J, with 10 bases between. This CDR3 is 15 amino acids long.

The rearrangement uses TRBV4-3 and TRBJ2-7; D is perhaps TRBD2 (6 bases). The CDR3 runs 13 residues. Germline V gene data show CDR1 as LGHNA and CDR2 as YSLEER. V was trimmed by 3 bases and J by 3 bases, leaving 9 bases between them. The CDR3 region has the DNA TGCGCCAGCAGCCAGGGGGGTTACTACGAGCAGTACTTC. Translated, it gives CASSQGGYYEQYF.

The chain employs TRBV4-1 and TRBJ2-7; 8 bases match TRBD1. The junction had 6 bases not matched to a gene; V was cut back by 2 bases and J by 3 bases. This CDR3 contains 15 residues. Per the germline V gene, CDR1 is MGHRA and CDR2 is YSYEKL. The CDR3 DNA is TGCGCCAGCAGCCAAATGGCACAGGGGGGCTACGAGCAGTACTTC. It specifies CASSQMAQGGYEQYF.

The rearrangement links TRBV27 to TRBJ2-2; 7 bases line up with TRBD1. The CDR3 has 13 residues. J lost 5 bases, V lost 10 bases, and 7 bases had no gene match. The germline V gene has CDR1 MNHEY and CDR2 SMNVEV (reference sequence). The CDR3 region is CAIADRFTGELFF. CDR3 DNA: TGTGCCATTGCGGACAGGTTTACCGGGGAGCTGTTTTTT.

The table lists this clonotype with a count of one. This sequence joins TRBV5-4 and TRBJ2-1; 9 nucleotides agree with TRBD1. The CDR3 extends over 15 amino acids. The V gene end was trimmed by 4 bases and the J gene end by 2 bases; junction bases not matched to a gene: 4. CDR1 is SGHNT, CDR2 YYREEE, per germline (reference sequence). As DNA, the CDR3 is TGTGCCAGCAGCCCGGGACAGGGACCCTACAATGAGCAGTTCTTC. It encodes CASSPGQGPYNEQFF.

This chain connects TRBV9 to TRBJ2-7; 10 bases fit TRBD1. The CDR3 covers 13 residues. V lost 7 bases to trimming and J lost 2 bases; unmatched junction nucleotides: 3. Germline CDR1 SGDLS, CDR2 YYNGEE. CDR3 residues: CASGTGDAYEQYF. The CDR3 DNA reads TGTGCCAGCGGGACAGGGGATGCCTACGAGCAGTACTTC.

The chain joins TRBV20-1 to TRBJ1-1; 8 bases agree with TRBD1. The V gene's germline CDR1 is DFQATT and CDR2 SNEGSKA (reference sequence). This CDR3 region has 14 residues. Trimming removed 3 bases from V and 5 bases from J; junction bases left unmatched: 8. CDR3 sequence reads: CSASPADRETEAFF. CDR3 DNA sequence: TGCAGTGCTAGCCCCGCGGACAGGGAGACTGAAGCTTTCTTT.

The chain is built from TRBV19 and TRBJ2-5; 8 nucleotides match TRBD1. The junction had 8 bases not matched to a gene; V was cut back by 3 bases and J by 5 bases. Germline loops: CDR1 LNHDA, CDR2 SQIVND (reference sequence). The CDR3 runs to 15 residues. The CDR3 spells CASSIGTGGGETQYF. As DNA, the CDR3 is TGTGCCAGTAGTATCGGGACAGGAGGTGGCGAGACCCAGTACTTC.

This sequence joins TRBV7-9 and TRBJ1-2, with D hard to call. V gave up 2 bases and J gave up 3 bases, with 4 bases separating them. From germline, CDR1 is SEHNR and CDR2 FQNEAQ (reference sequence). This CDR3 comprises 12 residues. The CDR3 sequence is CASSLTDYGYTF. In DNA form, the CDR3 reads TGTGCCAGCAGCTTAACAGACTATGGCTACACCTTC.

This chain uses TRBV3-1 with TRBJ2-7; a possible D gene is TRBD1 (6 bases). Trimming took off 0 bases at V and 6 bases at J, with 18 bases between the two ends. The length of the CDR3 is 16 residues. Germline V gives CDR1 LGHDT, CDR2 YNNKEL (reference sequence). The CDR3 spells CASSQDRIAGVSEQYF. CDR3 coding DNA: TGTGCCAGCAGCCAAGATCGAATTGCAGGGGTCAGCGAGCAGTACTTC.

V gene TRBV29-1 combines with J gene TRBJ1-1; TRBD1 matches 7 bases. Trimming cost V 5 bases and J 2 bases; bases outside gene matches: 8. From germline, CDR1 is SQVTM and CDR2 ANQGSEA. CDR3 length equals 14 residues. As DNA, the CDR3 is TGCAGCGTTCAGTGGACAGGAGCTAACACTGAAGCTTTCTTT. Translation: CSVQWTGANTEAFF.

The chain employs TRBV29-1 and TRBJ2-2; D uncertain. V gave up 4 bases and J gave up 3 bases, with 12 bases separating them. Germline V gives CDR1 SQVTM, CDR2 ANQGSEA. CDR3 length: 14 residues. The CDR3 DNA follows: TGCAGCGTTGGGTCCGGGTTAGACACCGGGGAGCTGTTTTTT. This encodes CSVGSGLDTGELFF.

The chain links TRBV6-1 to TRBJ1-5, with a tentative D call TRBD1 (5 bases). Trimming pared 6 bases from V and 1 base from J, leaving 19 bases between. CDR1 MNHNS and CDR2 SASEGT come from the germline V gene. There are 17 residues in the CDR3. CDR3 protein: CASSPPGVVKSNQPQHF. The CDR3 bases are TGTGCCAGCAGCCCGCCGGGGGTGGTTAAAAGCAATCAGCCCCAGCATTTT.